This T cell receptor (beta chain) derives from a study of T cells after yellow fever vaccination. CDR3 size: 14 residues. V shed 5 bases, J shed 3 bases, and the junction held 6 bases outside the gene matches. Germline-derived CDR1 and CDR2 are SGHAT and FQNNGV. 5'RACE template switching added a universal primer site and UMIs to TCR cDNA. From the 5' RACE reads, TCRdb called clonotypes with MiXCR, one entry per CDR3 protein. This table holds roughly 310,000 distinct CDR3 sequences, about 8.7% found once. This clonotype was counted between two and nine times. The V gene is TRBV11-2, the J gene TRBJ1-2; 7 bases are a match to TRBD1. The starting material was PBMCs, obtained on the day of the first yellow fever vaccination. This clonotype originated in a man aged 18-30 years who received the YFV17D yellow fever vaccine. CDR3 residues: CASSVNRGDYGYTF. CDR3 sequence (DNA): TGTGCCAGCAGCGTAAACAGGGGAGACTATGGCTACACCTTC.